This TCR beta chain was captured in a study of PD-L1 blockade in urothelial cancer. Study at large: Patients arrived having already received 0 to 3 prior chemotherapy regimens.

Clones were read by immunoSEQ multiplex PCR, and TCRdb kept only the in-frame ones, dropping some. The repertoire holds about 55,000 clones, with about 72% as singletons. Germline loops: CDR1 LNHDA, CDR2 SQIVND (reference sequence). V lost 5 bases, J lost 4 bases, and 8 bases stayed unmatched. This CDR3 region has 16 residues. This TCR was sampled from a man in his sixties or seventies with urothelial cancer. The sequencing here drew on PBMCs, taken around atezolizumab (anti-PD-L1) treatment. The chain recombines TRBV19 with TRBJ2-1; 10 nucleotides line up with TRBD2. The CDR3 sequence: CASSSPGTSEYNEQFF. Written as DNA, the CDR3 is TGTGCCAGTAGTTCCCCCGGGACTAGCGAGTACAATGAGCAGTTCTTC.